This T cell receptor beta chain stems from a study of blood T cells in healthy people across ages. The germline gives CDR1 SGHAT, CDR2 FQNNGV. J was trimmed by 7 bases and V by 7 bases; bases with no gene match: 13. CDR3 size: 16 residues. Study-level results: Estimates based on one million T cells were treated as lower bounds.

For the second PCR, which ran for roughly 6 to 12 cycles, a sample-barcoded 5' primer and a J-beta primer mix were used. Each CDR3 protein is one row after TCRdb ran MiXCR on the 5' RACE reads. Among over a million distinct CDR3 sequences listed, roughly 60% were seen once. Concerning this clonotype: Antigen unknown.

The specimen was blood. The J gene is TRBJ2-1, the V gene TRBV11-2; the match to TRBD2 covers 10 bases. The sequence was collected from a young man in good health. The CDR3 DNA sequence: TGTGCCAGCAAGAGAGCGGGAGGGGCCCTCGGGAATGAGCAGTTCTTC. Protein product: CASKRAGGALGNEQFF. Full variable domain (outside the CDR3, taken from reference TRBV11-2 and TRBJ2-1): EAGVAQSPRYKIIEKRQSVAFWCNPISGHATLYWYQQILGQGPKLLIQFQNNGVVDDSQLPKDRFSAERLKGVDSTLKIQPAKLEDSAVYLCASKRAGGALGNEQFFGPGTRLTVL.